A single sample is the source of the 5 T cell receptor beta chains below, sequenced in a study of T cells after yellow fever vaccination. TCRdb processed the 5' RACE reads anew with MiXCR; each CDR3 protein has one entry. The sample consists of hundreds of thousands of distinct CDR3 sequences, 21% of them appearing once. This specimen consisted of PBMCs, obtained approximately 22 days after the first yellow fever vaccination. The receptor source for this set is a man aged 18 to 29 who received the YFV17D yellow fever vaccine.

The gene calls are TRBV7-3 and TRBJ1-1; tentatively, D is TRBD1 (5 bases). The CDR3 has 14 residues. Germline lookup yields CDR1 SGHTA and CDR2 FQGTGA. Trimming removed 3 bases from V and 4 bases from J, with 12 bases in between. As DNA, the CDR3 is TGTGCCAGCAGCTTCGGGGGTGGGAGCACTGAAGCTTTCTTT. Translation: CASSFGGGSTEAFF. The full variable domain, rest sourced from reference TRBV7-3 and TRBJ1-1, is GAGVSQTPSNKVTEKGKYVELRCDPISGHTALYWYRQSLGQGPEFLIYFQGTGAADDSGLPNDRFFAVRPEGSVSTLKIQRTERGDSAVYLCASSFGGGSTEAFFGQGTRLTVV.

The rearrangement links TRBV20-1 to TRBJ2-1, with 7 bases identical to TRBD2. This CDR3 has 14 residues. Germline V gives CDR1 DFQATT, CDR2 SNEGSKA (reference sequence). V was clipped by 5 bases and J by 4 bases; unmatched bases: 8. The CDR3 DNA reads as TGCAGTGCTCTCTATCGACTAGCTTACAATGAGCAGTTCTTC. This sequence encodes CSALYRLAYNEQFF.

The V and J genes are TRBV3-1 and TRBJ2-4; no reliable D call. Germline CDR1 reads LGHDT; CDR2 reads YNNKEL (reference sequence). The CDR3 extends over 15 amino acids. Trimming shortened V by 4 bases and J by 3 bases, and 13 bases separated the two germline ends. The CDR3 region has the DNA TGTGCCAGCAGCCTGTCTTCTCCCGGCAAAAACATTCAGTACTTC. The encoded protein is CASSLSSPGKNIQYF.

This clonotype has more than one count but fewer than ten. The V and J genes are TRBV4-1 and TRBJ2-3; TRBD2 agrees at 11 bases. V shed 4 bases and J 4 bases; nucleotides not matched to a gene: 10. This CDR3 has 17 amino acids. Germline CDR1 is MGHRA and CDR2 is YSYEKL. The CDR3 bases are TGCGCCAGCAGCCTATTACCCTTAGCGGGGGGGCCAGATACGCAGTATTTT. This translates into CASSLLPLAGGPDTQYF.

The CDR3 nucleotides are TGCGCCAGCAGCTCGACGCATCTGAACACTGAAGCTTTCTTT. Residues: CASSSTHLNTEAFF. The chain uses TRBV5-1 and TRBJ1-1; unclear D gene. This CDR3 is built from 14 residues. Germline V CDR1 and CDR2: SGHRS, YFSETQ. V was pared by 3 bases and J by 0 bases, with 9 bases between.